The 26 T cell receptor beta chains given below trace back to one sample, sequenced in a study of blood T cell repertoires in COVID-19. The assay was immunoSEQ multiplex PCR, and TCRdb's table has in-frame clones only and misses some. The sample consists of some 62,000 clones, about nine tenths of them appearing once. Sequencing was performed on peripheral blood. These receptors came from a human donor in a cohort sampled during active COVID-19.

This clone was counted a few times. The rearrangement links TRBV20-1 to TRBJ2-7; 7 bases fit TRBD1. Looked up from germline, CDR1 is DFQATT and CDR2 is SNEGSKA (reference sequence). The CDR3 has 11 residues. J gave up 1 base and V 8 bases, and 2 bases lay outside the gene matches. The CDR3 region is CSRGLSYEQYF. The CDR3 DNA reads as TGCAGTAGGGGGCTGTCCTACGAGCAGTACTTC.

A single count supports this clone. The V and J genes are TRBV29-1 and TRBJ2-1, with 12 nucleotides matching TRBD1. J gave up 6 bases and V 5 bases, and 8 bases lay outside the gene matches. The CDR3 is 15 amino acids. Looked up from germline, CDR1 is SQVTM and CDR2 is ANQGSEA. The CDR3 bases are TGCAGCGTTTCGACCGGGACAGGGGGCACCAATGAGCAGTTCTTC. This codes for CSVSTGTGGTNEQFF.

The chain uses TRBV18 and TRBJ2-3; 9 positions match TRBD1. The CDR3 sequence is 16 residues long. Trimming took 3 bases from V and 3 from J; bases not matched to a gene: 7. Germline CDR1 reads KGHSH; CDR2 reads LQKENI. CDR3 DNA: TGTGCCAGCTCACCCTCCGGGACAGGGTTGACAGATACGCAGTATTTT. Its translation: CASSPSGTGLTDTQYF.

The chain uses TRBV6-5 and TRBJ1-2; D may be TRBD1 (6 bases). CDR1 is MNHEY and CDR2 is SVGAGI in the germline V gene. V was shortened by 7 bases and J by 0 bases, with 15 bases between the two germline ends. The CDR3 has 15 amino acids. CDR3 loop: CASMRTGQSNYGYTF. The CDR3 nucleotides are TGTGCCAGCATGCGGACGGGACAATCTAACTATGGCTACACCTTC.

The rearrangement joins TRBV6-5 to TRBJ2-5; 11 positions match TRBD2. This CDR3 region has 15 residues. CDR1 and CDR2 (germline): MNHEY, SVGAGI. The ends lost 2 bases at V and 5 bases at J; junction bases unmatched: 4. The DNA of the CDR3 is TGTGCCAGCAGTTACACTAGCGGGAGTAGGGAGACCCAGTACTTC. Translating it yields CASSYTSGSRETQYF.

This chain connects TRBV10-3 to TRBJ2-4; weak D call: TRBD1 (7 bases). The CDR3 spans 19 residues. From germline, CDR1 is ENHRY and CDR2 SYGVKD. Trimming cost V 3 bases and J 0 bases, with 21 bases left between them. DNA of the CDR3: TGTGCCATCAGTGACCGTCAGGGGGAGGCAAAGAGAGCCAAAAACATTCAGTACTTC. As protein: CAISDRQGEAKRAKNIQYF.

V and J are TRBV5-1 and TRBJ2-3, with D possibly matching TRBD1 (6 bases). V shed 4 bases and J shed 0 bases, with 21 bases lying between them. The CDR3 has 18 amino acids. Germline V gene data show CDR1 as SGHRS and CDR2 as YFSETQ. The CDR3 is CASSRLWAGASSTDTQYF. The DNA of the CDR3 is TGCGCCAGCAGCCGTTTGTGGGCAGGGGCGTCTAGCACAGATACGCAGTATTTT.

The chain joins TRBV4-1 to TRBJ2-7, with a possible D match to TRBD1 (6 bases). The germline CDR1 and CDR2 sequences are MGHRA and YSYEKL. This CDR3 has 15 residues. V was trimmed by 5 bases and J by 5 bases, leaving 19 bases between them. The CDR3, as DNA: TGCGCCAGCAGCGACGACAGAGGCAGGGGTCACGAGCAGTACTTC. Translating gives CASSDDRGRGHEQYF.

This chain joins TRBV20-1 and TRBJ2-7; D might be TRBD2 (6 bases). The CDR3 covers 11 residues. Germline lookup yields CDR1 DFQATT and CDR2 SNEGSKA (reference sequence). V was cut by 1 base and J by 6 bases, with 7 bases left in between. The CDR3 DNA is TGCAGTGCTAGAGGGGAGGCCGAGCAGTACTTC. Its protein is CSARGEAEQYF.

This chain connects TRBV30 to TRBJ1-6, with TRBD1 identical over 9 bases. With 2 bases clipped from V and 10 bases from J, the junction kept 6 bases outside the gene matches. The CDR3 is made up of 14 amino acids. Germline V gene data show CDR1 as GTSNPN and CDR2 as SVGIG (reference sequence). The chain's CDR3 is CAWSPQGAGSPLHF. The CDR3 DNA reads TGTGCCTGGAGTCCACAGGGGGCTGGATCACCCCTCCACTTT.

J is TRBJ2-4 and V is TRBV18, with TRBD1 as a possible D gene (6 bases). The V gene's germline CDR1 is KGHSH and CDR2 LQKENI. The germline V and J ends were trimmed by 5 bases and 5 bases, with 16 bases remaining between them. The CDR3 consists of 15 residues. The CDR3 DNA follows: TGTGCCAGCTCAAGAGGGGGAAAAAGGGAAAACATTCAGTACTTC. It encodes CASSRGGKRENIQYF.

This clone was picked up a small number of times. This rearrangement joins TRBV11-2 to TRBJ2-1; TRBD2 might be the D (6 bases). V lost 1 base, J lost 12 bases, and 13 bases lay in between. This CDR3 contains 13 residues. Germline lookup yields CDR1 SGHAT and CDR2 FQNNGV. CDR3 bases: TGTGCCAGCAGCTTAGGGGGGGTACCTATGCAGTTCTTC. This sequence encodes CASSLGGVPMQFF.

This sequence joins TRBV21-1 and TRBJ1-5. TRBV21-1 is a documented pseudogene. The CDR3 is 14 amino acids. CDR3 sequence: CASSHPEADQPQHF. The CDR3, as DNA: TGTGCCAGCAGCCATCCCGAGGCGGATCAGCCCCAGCATTTT.

This rearrangement joins TRBV19 to TRBJ2-3; D not resolved. Trimming left V 5 bases short and J 2 bases short, with 5 bases between. The length of the CDR3 is 12 residues. Germline assignment: CDR1 LNHDA and CDR2 SQIVND (reference sequence). The CDR3 nucleotides are TGTGCCAGTAGTCAGAACACAGATACGCAGTATTTT. Amino acid sequence: CASSQNTDTQYF.

The chain recombines TRBV18 with TRBJ2-5; TRBD1 aligns across 9 bases. Germline-derived CDR1 and CDR2 are KGHSH and LQKENI. With 6 bases clipped from V and 2 bases from J, the junction kept 4 bases outside the gene matches. The CDR3 consists of 14 residues. This CDR3 is CASSQDRGQETQYF. The CDR3, as DNA: TGTGCCAGCTCCCAGGACAGGGGTCAAGAGACCCAGTACTTC.

This clone has only a few counts. The V gene is TRBV4-1, the J gene TRBJ1-5, with 7 bases identical to TRBD1. Unmatched junction bases numbered 16, after V lost 4 bases and J lost 10 bases. The CDR3 length is 16 residues. The germline gives CDR1 MGHRA, CDR2 YSYEKL. The CDR3 loop is CASSPSPGTAILPQHF. CDR3 DNA sequence: TGCGCCAGCAGCCCAAGCCCGGGGACAGCGATCCTCCCCCAGCATTTT.

The count of this clone is one. The CDR3 here is CASSFYAGSTDTQYF. As DNA, the CDR3 is TGTGCCAGCAGCTTTTATGCAGGATCAACAGATACGCAGTATTTT. This sequence joins TRBV7-2 and TRBJ2-3; no definite D call. The germline V gene encodes CDR1 SGHTA and CDR2 FQGNSA. This CDR3 region has 15 residues. Trimming stripped 3 bases from V and 3 bases from J, with 13 bases between. The entire variable domain, with the rest obtained from reference TRBV7-2 and TRBJ2-3, is as follows: GAGVSQSPSNKVTEKGKDVELRCDPISGHTALYWYRQSLGQGLEFLIYFQGNSAPDKSGLPSDRFSAERTGGSVSTLTIQRTQQEDSAVYLCASSFYAGSTDTQYFGPGTRLTVL.

The rearrangement joins TRBV7-3 to TRBJ2-1; 9 nucleotides agree with TRBD2. The CDR3 extends over 15 amino acids. The V and J ends lost 0 bases and 7 bases, in that order; junction bases with no gene match: 4. Germline CDR1 and CDR2: SGHTA and FQGTGA. CDR3 residues: CASSLTGLAGNEQFF. CDR3 DNA: TGTGCCAGCAGCTTAACAGGGCTAGCGGGGAATGAGCAGTTCTTC.

The chain carries TRBV28 and TRBJ2-7; maybe TRBD1 (5 bases). CDR1 and CDR2 from the germline V gene are MDHEN and SYDVKM. This CDR3 is 14 amino acids long. V shed 6 bases and J shed 0 bases, with 12 bases lying between them. This chain's CDR3 is CASRSPGLSYEQYF. The CDR3 DNA follows: TGTGCCAGCAGGTCCCCAGGGCTCTCCTACGAGCAGTACTTC.

The gene calls are TRBV28 and TRBJ2-2, with D possibly being TRBD2 (6 bases). Germline loops: CDR1 MDHEN, CDR2 SYDVKM. The length of the CDR3 is 16 residues. The V gene lost 11 bases and the J gene lost 5 bases, with 24 bases spanning the gap. The CDR3 region has the DNA TGTGCCGTTATGGTATGGGTCGGGAGTCGAACCGGGGAGCTGTTTTTT. It yields the protein CAVMVWVGSRTGELFF.

The chain carries TRBV20-1 and TRBJ2-7; maybe TRBD1 (5 bases). CDR1 and CDR2 from the germline V gene are DFQATT and SNEGSKA (reference sequence). V lost 7 bases and J lost 7, with 14 bases in between. This CDR3 region has 11 residues. CDR3 protein: CSVKIRGEQYF. CDR3 DNA sequence: TGCAGTGTTAAGATAAGGGGTGAGCAGTACTTC.

V usage is TRBV9 and J usage is TRBJ1-2; maybe TRBD1 (6 bases). With 4 bases removed from V and 4 bases from J, the gap between germline ends came to 11 bases. The V gene's germline CDR1 is SGDLS and CDR2 YYNGEE. The CDR3 has 13 residues. CDR3 bases: TGTGCCAGCAGCACCCGGGACACCTATGGCTACACCTTC. It encodes CASSTRDTYGYTF.

CDR3 sequence (DNA): TGCGCCAGCAGCTTGGTGGCAGGGGGCGAGCAGTTCTTC. It encodes CASSLVAGGEQFF. The chain uses TRBV5-1 and TRBJ2-1; TRBD1 agrees at 8 bases. J gave up 10 bases and V 0 bases, and 3 bases lay outside the gene matches. Germline CDR1 reads SGHRS; CDR2 reads YFSETQ. This CDR3 region has 13 residues.

This rearrangement joins TRBV3-1 (or the pseudogene TRBV3-2) to TRBJ2-1; 11 bases are a match to TRBD2. CDR3 size: 20 residues. Looked up from germline, CDR1 is LGHDT and CDR2 is YNNKEL (reference sequence). J lost 5 bases, V lost 4 bases, and 19 bases had no gene match. CDR3 sequence (DNA): TGTGCCAGCAGCCCCTCATACAGGAAGTTAGCGGGGGGGCCGGACAATGAGCAGTTCTTC. Translated: CASSPSYRKLAGGPDNEQFF.

The chain links TRBV11-3 to TRBJ2-3; D is perhaps TRBD1 (6 bases). V was cut by 4 bases and J by 4 bases, with 12 bases left in between. Germline V lookup: CDR1 SGHNT, CDR2 YENEEA. This CDR3 spans 14 amino acids. The CDR3 loop is CASSSRGRADTQYF. Here the CDR3 DNA reads TGTGCCAGCAGCTCCAGGGGCCGAGCAGATACGCAGTATTTT.

In its sample, this clone was seen a few times. V is TRBV18 and J is TRBJ2-7; the match to TRBD2 covers 7 bases. In germline, CDR1 is KGHSH, CDR2 LQKENI. The CDR3 totals 12 residues. V gave up 2 bases and J gave up 7 bases; unmatched junction bases: 2. The DNA of the CDR3 is TGTGCCAGCTCACCAGGGAGGGAGGAGCAGTACTTC. Residues: CASSPGREEQYF.